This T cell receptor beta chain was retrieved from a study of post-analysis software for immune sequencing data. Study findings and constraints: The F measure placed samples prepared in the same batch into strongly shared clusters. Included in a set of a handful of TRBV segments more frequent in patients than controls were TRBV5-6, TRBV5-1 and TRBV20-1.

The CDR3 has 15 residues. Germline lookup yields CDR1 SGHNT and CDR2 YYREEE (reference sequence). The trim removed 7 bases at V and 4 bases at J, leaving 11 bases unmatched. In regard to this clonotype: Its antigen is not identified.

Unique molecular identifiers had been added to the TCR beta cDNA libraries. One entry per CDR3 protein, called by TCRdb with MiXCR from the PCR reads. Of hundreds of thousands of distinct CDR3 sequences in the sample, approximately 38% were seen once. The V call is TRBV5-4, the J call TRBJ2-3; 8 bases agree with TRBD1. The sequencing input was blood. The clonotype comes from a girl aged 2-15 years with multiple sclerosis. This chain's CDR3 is CASRPGGRVADTQYF. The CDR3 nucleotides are TGTGCCAGCCGACCAGGGGGCCGGGTAGCAGATACGCAGTATTTT.